This T cell receptor (beta chain) appears in the sequencing data of a study of identical twins. Points on this clonotype: Its antigen remains unidentified.

Study-wide results and caveats: Weaker excess sharing between twins was seen in beta out-of-frame sequences.

TCRdb reprocessed the 5' RACE reads with MiXCR, giving one entry per CDR3 protein. Of 1.5 million or so distinct CDR3 sequences in the sample, around 29% were seen once. This CDR3 has 12 amino acids. CDR1 is SQVTM, CDR2 ANQGSEA, per germline. V gave up 4 bases and J gave up 5 bases, with 11 bases separating them. The chain carries TRBV29-1 and TRBJ2-5; D is undetermined. Input material: cord blood. This receptor was obtained from a newborn girl in good health. Here the CDR3 DNA reads TGCAGCGTTGTCACAACCGGGGAGACCCAGTACTTC. Protein product: CSVVTTGETQYF. Combining the CDR3 with reference TRBV29-1 and TRBJ2-5 gives the whole variable domain SAVISQKPSRDICQRGTSLTIQCQVDSQVTMMFWYRQQPGQSLTLIATANQGSEATYESGFVIDKFPISRPNLTFSTLTVSNMSPEDSSIYLCSVVTTGETQYFGPGTRLLVL.